This T cell receptor (beta chain) appears in the sequencing data of a study of blood T cell repertoires in COVID-19. Study at large: Acute and convalescent COVID-19 samples came from the United States, Italy and Spain. T cells, B-cell-depleted T cells, or PBMCs provided the cDNA or gDNA that served as material.

In the source study's methods: It was from reference gene primer amplification that nucleated cell counts were estimated. Measured with immunoSEQ multiplex PCR; TCRdb has only the in-frame clones, and not every one. The DNA gave D and trimming, while V, J and clone size come from that table. Of about 28,000 clones in the sample, 85% to 95% are singletons; the top ten hold around 0.8%. Enrolment of Seattle patients took place during active infection, and they were followed longitudinally. Germline V lookup: CDR1 SNHLY, CDR2 FYNNEI. The V end was cut by 5 bases, the J end by 6 bases, with 10 bases between. The CDR3 is 13 residues long.

The sequence was obtained from a woman between 65 and 79 years old with COVID-19, enrolled during active disease. Material: peripheral blood. The V gene is TRBV2, the J gene TRBJ1-4; D may be TRBD1 (6 bases). The CDR3 loop reads CASSTNRDEKLFF. DNA for the CDR3: TGTGCCAGCAGTACAAACAGGGATGAAAAACTGTTTTTT.